These 30 T cell receptor beta chains originate from one sample sequenced in a study of blood T cell repertoires in COVID-19. Using immunoSEQ multiplex PCR, the repertoire was profiled, and TCRdb retains in-frame clones only, with some absent. Among 150,000 to 200,000 clones listed, around 76% were seen once. Sample: peripheral blood. The source is a woman in her seventies with acute or convalescent COVID-19.

This chain links TRBV19 with TRBJ1-2; 7 bases are a match to TRBD1. Germline CDR1 is LNHDA and CDR2 is SQIVND (reference sequence). J gave up 5 bases and V 5 bases, and 11 bases lay outside the gene matches. This CDR3 contains 15 residues. CDR3 sequence reads: CASSDPGTVMYGYTF. CDR3 in DNA: TGTGCCAGTAGTGATCCCGGGACAGTGATGTATGGCTACACCTTC.

The chain couples TRBV19 to TRBJ1-1; possible D gene TRBD1, 5 bases. Per germline, CDR1 LNHDA and CDR2 SQIVND (reference sequence). CDR3 length: 12 residues. Trimming shortened V by 6 bases and J by 4 bases, and 9 bases separated the two germline ends. Here the CDR3 DNA reads TGTGCCAGTAGCGACAGACCCACTGAAGCTTTCTTT. It specifies CASSDRPTEAFF.

V usage is TRBV6-5 and J usage is TRBJ1-1; D not certain. This CDR3 is 13 amino acids long. CDR1 and CDR2 (germline): MNHEY, SVGAGI. Trimming stripped 5 bases from V and 1 base from J, with 8 bases between. The CDR3 here is CASSTTKNTEAFF. The CDR3 nucleotides read TGTGCCAGCAGTACGACAAAGAACACTGAAGCTTTCTTT.

The CDR3 sequence is CASSGGQGSTEAFF. The CDR3 DNA sequence: TGCGCCAGCAGTGGGGGACAGGGTTCCACTGAAGCTTTCTTT. This chain links TRBV10-1 with TRBJ1-1, with TRBD1 matching over 9 bases. This CDR3 is 14 amino acids long. J lost 4 bases, V lost 4 bases, and 4 bases had no gene match. Germline V CDR1 and CDR2: WNHNN, SYGVQD (reference sequence).

This chain uses TRBV10-2 with TRBJ1-2, with D possibly being TRBD1 (6 bases). Germline V CDR1 and CDR2: WSHSY, SAAADI. CDR3 length: 13 amino acids. V was clipped by 6 bases and J by 4 bases, with 12 bases between them. The CDR3 sequence: CASRGQGTYGYTF. As DNA, the CDR3 is TGCGCCAGCAGAGGGCAGGGGACCTATGGCTACACCTTC.

V is TRBV7-3 and J is TRBJ2-3; TRBD2 matches 12 bases. This CDR3 region has 16 residues. Trimming cost V 5 bases and J 2 bases; bases outside gene matches: 5. Germline CDR1 is SGHTA and CDR2 is FQGTGA. The CDR3 here is CASSVGLAGNTDTQYF. The CDR3 nucleotides read TGTGCCAGCAGCGTCGGACTAGCGGGGAACACAGATACGCAGTATTTT.

The chain carries TRBV11-3 and TRBJ2-1, with 7 bases that match TRBD2. Losses at the gene ends were 1 base for V and 7 bases for J; bases not matched to a gene: 7. Germline V gives CDR1 SGHNT, CDR2 YENEEA. This CDR3 has 15 amino acids. The CDR3, as DNA: TGTGCCAGCAGCTTAGTGTCGGGAGCGGGAAATGAGCAGTTCTTC. This codes for CASSLVSGAGNEQFF.

The chain recombines TRBV19 with TRBJ2-1, with TRBD2 matching 15 bases. The trim removed 3 bases at V and 0 bases at J, leaving 6 bases unmatched. The CDR3 sequence is 19 residues long. Germline V gene sequence: CDR1 LNHDA, CDR2 SQIVND (reference sequence). The CDR3 loop is CASSIWTSGGGGSYNEQFF. Written as DNA, the CDR3 is TGTGCCAGTAGTATTTGGACTAGCGGGGGGGGTGGCTCCTACAATGAGCAGTTCTTC.

This clone was detected many times. One junction end does not reproduce the germline sequence, and a read error may be involved. The chain uses TRBV19 and TRBJ2-1, with D uncertain. Germline lookup yields CDR1 LNHDA and CDR2 SQIVND (reference sequence). The CDR3 extends over 15 amino acids. The CDR3 here is CASSMNPPTYNERFF. CDR3 coding DNA: TGTGCCAGTAGTATGAATCCTCCAACCTACAATGAGCGGTTCTTC.

The chain joins TRBV5-1 to TRBJ2-1; 11 positions match TRBD1. The CDR3 extends over 16 amino acids. CDR1 is SGHRS, CDR2 YFSETQ, per germline. The ends lost 7 bases at V and 9 bases at J; junction bases unmatched: 15. The CDR3, as DNA: TGCGCCAGCTCGAATTTCCGGGACAGGGGGATTAGTGAGCAGTTCTTC. It yields the protein CASSNFRDRGISEQFF.

The CDR3 nucleotides are TGTGCCAGCAGTGAATCTTACGGGGGTAGCTACGAGCAGTACTTC. It translates to CASSESYGGSYEQYF. The genes are TRBV6-1 and TRBJ2-7, with D possibly matching TRBD2 (6 bases). The germline V gene has CDR1 MNHNS and CDR2 SASEGT. With 2 bases removed from V and 3 bases from J, the gap between germline ends came to 14 bases. The CDR3 loop spans 15 amino acids.

The CDR3 coding sequence is TGTGCCAGCAGCTTGAGATTCGAACCCAGGGGGAACACTGAAGCTTTCTTT. Protein: CASSLRFEPRGNTEAFF. This chain connects TRBV5-6 to TRBJ1-1; weak D call: TRBD1 (6 bases). The length of the CDR3 is 17 residues. Deletions cut 1 base from V and 1 base from J, with 17 bases between. CDR1 SGHDT and CDR2 YYEEEE come from the germline V gene.

The rearrangement links TRBV3-1 (or the pseudogene TRBV3-2) to TRBJ2-1, with 9 bases fitting TRBD2. The germline CDR1 and CDR2 sequences are LGHDT and YNNKEL (reference sequence). The length of the CDR3 is 15 residues. V was pared by 2 bases and J by 3 bases, with 2 bases of the junction left unmatched. The CDR3 loop is CASSQYSGSYNEQFF. Written as DNA, the CDR3 is TGTGCCAGCAGCCAATATAGCGGGAGCTACAATGAGCAGTTCTTC.

This clone was recorded a few times. The chain couples TRBV28 to TRBJ2-6, with 8 positions matching TRBD1. The junction had 10 bases not matched to a gene; V was cut back by 4 bases and J by 5 bases. The CDR3 has 17 residues. CDR1 is MDHEN and CDR2 is SYDVKM in the germline V gene. The CDR3 sequence is CASSSGQGTRWANVLTF. In DNA form, the CDR3 reads TGTGCCAGCAGTTCCGGACAGGGAACTCGCTGGGCCAACGTCCTGACTTTC.

Here the CDR3 reads CASSQLDRDIYEQYF. The CDR3, as DNA: TGTGCCAGCTCACAACTGGACAGGGATATCTACGAGCAGTACTTC. V gene TRBV18 combines with J gene TRBJ2-7, with TRBD1 matching 8 bases. Germline V gives CDR1 KGHSH, CDR2 LQKENI. V gave up 4 bases and J gave up 3 bases; unmatched junction bases: 8. The CDR3 has 15 residues.

The chain carries TRBV10-3 and TRBJ2-2, with a weak D call TRBD1 (5 bases). The length of the CDR3 is 15 residues. Germline V gene lookup returns CDR1 ENHRY and CDR2 SYGVKD. V was pared by 2 bases and J by 6 bases, with 13 bases between. The DNA for the CDR3 is TGTGCCATCAGTGAGGGGGCCGGAGTCGCCGGGGAGCTGTTTTTT. Translated: CAISEGAGVAGELFF.

The gene calls are TRBV7-9 and TRBJ2-3; 11 bases line up with TRBD1. This CDR3 has 19 amino acids. Germline CDR1 is SEHNR and CDR2 is FQNEAQ (reference sequence). The V and J ends lost 4 bases and 3 bases, in that order; junction bases with no gene match: 15. In DNA form, the CDR3 reads TGTGCCAGCAGCTCCCTACTACCGGGACAGGGGGGTATAACAGATACGCAGTATTTT. Amino acids: CASSSLLPGQGGITDTQYF. Complete variable domain (other parts from reference TRBV7-9 and TRBJ2-3): DTGVSQNPRHKITKRGQNVTFRCDPISEHNRLYWYRQTLGQGPEFLTYFQNEAQLEKSRLLSDRFSAERPKGSFSTLEIQRTEQGDSAMYLCASSSLLPGQGGITDTQYFGPGTRLTVL.

V is TRBV14 and J is TRBJ1-5; 8 bases agree with TRBD1. The V and J ends lost 6 bases and 5 bases, in that order; junction bases with no gene match: 3. Germline V gene sequence: CDR1 SGHDN, CDR2 FVKESK. The CDR3 is made up of 13 amino acids. The CDR3 reads CASRDRDYQPQHF. The CDR3 bases are TGTGCCAGCAGGGACAGGGATTATCAGCCCCAGCATTTT. Using reference TRBV14 and TRBJ1-5 for the parts outside the CDR3, the full variable domain is EAGVTQFPSHSVIEKGQTVTLRCDPISGHDNLYWYRRVMGKEIKFLLHFVKESKQDESGMPNNRFLAERTGGTYSTLKVQPAELEDSGVYFCASRDRDYQPQHFGDGTRLSIL.

The chain has TRBV3-1 (or the pseudogene TRBV3-2) and TRBJ2-5; no clear D. The CDR3 loop spans 14 amino acids. Germline CDR1 reads LGHDT; CDR2 reads YNNKEL (reference sequence). The V and J ends lost 3 bases and 0 bases respectively, with 8 bases between them. CDR3 DNA: TGTGCCAGCAGCCAGTCACACGACCAAGAGACCCAGTACTTC. This sequence encodes CASSQSHDQETQYF.

This rearrangement joins TRBV19 to TRBJ2-2; the match to TRBD2 covers 7 bases. The V segment lost 6 bases and the J segment 1 base; nucleotides outside the gene matches: 11. The CDR3 totals 17 residues. Germline V gene lookup returns CDR1 LNHDA and CDR2 SQIVND (reference sequence). The CDR3 DNA follows: TGTGCCAGTAGGGAGGCTCGGGGGGTTCGGAACACCGGGGAGCTGTTTTTT. Protein: CASREARGVRNTGELFF. Full variable domain (remainder filled in from reference TRBV19 and TRBJ2-2): DGGITQSPKYLFRKEGQNVTLSCEQNLNHDAMYWYRQDPGQGLRLIYYSQIVNDFQKGDIAEGYSVSREKKESFPLTVTSAQKNPTAFYLCASREARGVRNTGELFFGEGSRLTVL.

The gene calls are TRBV11-3 and TRBJ2-7; TRBD2 is a possible D gene (6 bases). This CDR3 has 13 residues. Trimming pared 5 bases from V and 5 bases from J, leaving 13 bases between. CDR1 is SGHNT and CDR2 is YENEEA in the germline V gene. Written as DNA, the CDR3 is TGTGCCAGCAGCCCCCCGGGGGTGGACGAGCAGTACTTC. It is translated as CASSPPGVDEQYF.

The chain recombines TRBV3-1 (or the pseudogene TRBV3-2) with TRBJ2-7, with D perhaps matching TRBD2 (6 bases). This CDR3 region has 14 residues. Trimming removed 2 bases from V and 0 bases from J, with 8 bases in between. Germline V gives CDR1 LGHDT, CDR2 YNNKEL (reference sequence). In nucleotides, the CDR3 is TGTGCCAGCAGCCAAATCGGGGGCTCCTACGAGCAGTACTTC. Residues: CASSQIGGSYEQYF.

CDR3 protein: CASSLSGSYNEQFF. CDR3 nucleotides: TGTGCCAGCAGCTTATCGGGCTCCTACAATGAGCAGTTCTTC. The chain employs TRBV7-9 and TRBJ2-1; D unresolved. Germline CDR1 is SEHNR and CDR2 is FQNEAQ (reference sequence). V lost 2 bases, J lost 0 bases, and 5 bases lay in between. The CDR3 runs 14 residues.

This clone was counted between two and nine times. The chain couples TRBV13 to TRBJ2-7; D is possibly TRBD2 (5 bases). Per germline, CDR1 PRHDT and CDR2 FYEKMQ (reference sequence). V lost 5 bases and J 2 bases, leaving 13 bases between the germline ends. The CDR3 is made up of 14 amino acids. The CDR3: CASSPPSGTYEQYF. The CDR3, as DNA: TGTGCCAGCAGCCCCCCCAGCGGAACCTACGAGCAGTACTTC.

This clone was seen a handful of times. The rearrangement uses TRBV3-1 (or the pseudogene TRBV3-2) and TRBJ2-1; D not certain. Germline assignment: CDR1 LGHDT and CDR2 YNNKEL (reference sequence). The CDR3 is made up of 17 amino acids. With 0 bases removed from V and 5 bases from J, the gap between germline ends came to 17 bases. Written as DNA, the CDR3 is TGTGCCAGCAGCCAAGATTACGCTACCCCTCCCGACAATGAGCAGTTCTTC. Amino acids: CASSQDYATPPDNEQFF.

The V gene is TRBV11-2, the J gene TRBJ1-4; possibly TRBD1 for D (6 bases). The germline gives CDR1 SGHAT, CDR2 FQNNGV. The V end was cut by 5 bases, the J end by 5 bases, with 15 bases between. The CDR3 runs to 15 residues. CDR3 sequence (DNA): TGTGCCAGCAGCCGAACGACAGGCCCAAATGAAAAACTGTTTTTT. Amino acids: CASSRTTGPNEKLFF. The variable domain in full, with the rest retrieved from reference TRBV11-2 and TRBJ1-4, is EAGVAQSPRYKIIEKRQSVAFWCNPISGHATLYWYQQILGQGPKLLIQFQNNGVVDDSQLPKDRFSAERLKGVDSTLKIQPAKLEDSAVYLCASSRTTGPNEKLFFGSGTQLSVL.

This clone was counted once. The chain carries TRBV7-6 and TRBJ1-3; TRBD1 matches 9 bases. Germline V gives CDR1 SGHVS, CDR2 FNYEAQ. This CDR3 contains 15 residues. J lost 1 base, V lost 3 bases, and 1 base had no gene match. The DNA for the CDR3 is TGTGCCAGCAGCTTGGACAGGGGATCTGGAAACACCATATATTTT. Translating gives CASSLDRGSGNTIYF.

This clone has a handful of counts. The genes are TRBV20-1 and TRBJ1-6; the D gene is possibly TRBD1 (5 bases). Germline V CDR1 and CDR2: DFQATT, SNEGSKA (reference sequence). The CDR3 extends over 13 amino acids. V lost 3 bases and J lost 6, with 9 bases in between. CDR3: CSASGGGNSPLHF. DNA of the CDR3: TGCAGTGCTAGTGGGGGAGGTAATTCACCCCTCCACTTT.

The rearrangement uses TRBV18 and TRBJ2-5; D unresolved. V lost 0 bases to trimming and J lost 2 bases, with 4 bases between them. In germline, CDR1 is KGHSH, CDR2 LQKENI. This CDR3 is built from 13 residues. Written as DNA, the CDR3 is TGTGCCAGCTCACCACCGTCTCAAGAGACCCAGTACTTC. Protein: CASSPPSQETQYF.

The CDR3 sequence is CASSPQGRAYNEQFF. DNA for the CDR3: TGCGCCAGCAGCCCCCAGGGGCGGGCCTACAATGAGCAGTTCTTC. The chain couples TRBV5-1 to TRBJ2-1, with a possible D match to TRBD1 (6 bases). CDR1 and CDR2 from the germline V gene are SGHRS and YFSETQ. V was pared by 4 bases and J by 2 bases, with 13 bases between. This CDR3 spans 15 amino acids. The full variable domain, its missing parts supplied by reference TRBV5-1 and TRBJ2-1, is KAGVTQTPRYLIKTRGQQVTLSCSPISGHRSVSWYQQTPGQGLQFLFEYFSETQRNKGNFPGRFSGRQFSNSRSEMNVSTLELGDSALYLCASSPQGRAYNEQFFGPGTRLTVL.